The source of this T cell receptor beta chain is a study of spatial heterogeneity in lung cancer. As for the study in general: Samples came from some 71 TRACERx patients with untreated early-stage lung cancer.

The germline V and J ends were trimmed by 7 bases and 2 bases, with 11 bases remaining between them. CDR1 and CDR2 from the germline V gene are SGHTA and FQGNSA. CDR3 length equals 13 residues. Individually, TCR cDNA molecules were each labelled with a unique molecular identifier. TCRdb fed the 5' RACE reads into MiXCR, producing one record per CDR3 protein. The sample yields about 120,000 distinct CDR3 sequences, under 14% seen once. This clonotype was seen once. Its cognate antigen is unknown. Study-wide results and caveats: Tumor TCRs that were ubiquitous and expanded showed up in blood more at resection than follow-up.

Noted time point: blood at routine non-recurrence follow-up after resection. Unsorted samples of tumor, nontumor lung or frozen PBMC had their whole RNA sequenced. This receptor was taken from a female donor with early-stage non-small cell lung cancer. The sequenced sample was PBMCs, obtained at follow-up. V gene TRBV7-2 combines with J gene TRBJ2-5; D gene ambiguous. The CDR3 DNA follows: TGTGCCAGCACCAACCGTCTTCAAGAGACCCAGTACTTC. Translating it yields CASTNRLQETQYF.